Listed below are T cell receptor beta chains from one sample, sequenced in a study of blood T cell repertoires in COVID-19. The data were produced by immunoSEQ multiplex PCR, yet TCRdb's version contains in-frame clones alone and is incomplete. The sample holds some 44,000 clones, over 75% seen once. Sequenced sample: peripheral blood. Every receptor here comes from a woman aged 60-75 years with acute or convalescent COVID-19. Each CDR3 is given with its conserved first and last residue. The D gene is left open where the match is weak. Size tells how often a clone was seen (once, few, many) or the class of an expanded clone, and some rows leave it out.

TGTGCCAGTCGAGGGACAGGGATGAATACTGAAGCTTTCTTT,CASRGTGMNTEAFF,-,TRBD1,TRBJ1-1,TRBV27
TGTGCCAGCAGTGAACCTGGGGGCCCTGAAAAACTGTTTTTT,CASSEPGGPEKLFF,-,-,TRBJ1-4,TRBV2
TGTGCCAGCAGCTCCCGGGGTAACTACGAGCAGTACTTC,CASSSRGNYEQYF,-,-,TRBJ2-7,TRBV11-2
TGTGCCAGCAGCTCTCAGGGATCCGAGCAGTACTTC,CASSSQGSEQYF,-,-,TRBJ2-7,TRBV7-3
TGTGCCAGCATCGCGGGGGGCACAGATACGCAGTATTTT,CASIAGGTDTQYF,-,TRBD2,TRBJ2-3,TRBV12-3/TRBV12-4
TGTGCCAGCAGCTCCGACAGGGCACGCGATACGCAGTATTTT,CASSSDRARDTQYF,few,TRBD1,TRBJ2-3,TRBV6-5
TGTGCCAGCAGTGGAGAAGGAAACTTAAGACTCTCCTACGAGCAGTACTTC,CASSGEGNLRLSYEQYF,-,-,TRBJ2-7,TRBV28
TGCAGTGCTAGTCCAGGGGCTACGTCCTCCTACGAGCAGTACTTC,CSASPGATSSYEQYF,once,-,TRBJ2-7,TRBV20-1
TGTGCCAGCAGCCCAGGGCCCCTCAACGGCTACACCTTC,CASSPGPLNGYTF,-,-,TRBJ1-2,TRBV14
TGTGCCAGCCGGCCCGGGGGGAACACTGAAGCTTTCTTT,CASRPGGNTEAFF,-,-,TRBJ1-1,TRBV6-5
TGTGCCAGTAGTACAGGGGATGGCTACACCTTC,CASSTGDGYTF,-,-,TRBJ1-2,TRBV19
TGTGCCAGCAGCTCGGCGCAGGCTCTAGCCAAAAACATTCAGTACTTC,CASSSAQALAKNIQYF,-,-,TRBJ2-4,TRBV3-1/TRBV3-2
TGTGCCAGCAGCTTAGGGACTAGGGGACTTGGCGATACGCAGTATTTT,CASSLGTRGLGDTQYF,-,TRBD2,TRBJ2-3,TRBV7-3
TGTGCCAGCCTAGGAACCGGGGGGGAGCAGTACTTC,CASLGTGGEQYF,-,TRBD2,TRBJ2-7,TRBV6-5
TGTGCCAGCACCAACGGGTTGGGCACTGAAGCTTTCTTT,CASTNGLGTEAFF,once,-,TRBJ1-1,TRBV6-5
TGTGCCAGCAGCTTGGGACTAGCGGGGATGTACGAGCAGTACTTC,CASSLGLAGMYEQYF,-,TRBD2,TRBJ2-7,TRBV7-2
TGCGCCAGCAGCTCTGATCAGGGGCAAGATACGCAGTATTTT,CASSSDQGQDTQYF,-,-,TRBJ2-3,TRBV5-1
TGTGCCAGCAGTTATCTGGGACAGAATAATTCACCCCTCCACTTT,CASSYLGQNNSPLHF,-,TRBD1,TRBJ1-6,TRBV6-5
TGTGCCTGGTCCCTAGGGAGCTCTGGAAACACCATATATTTT,CAWSLGSSGNTIYF,once,-,TRBJ1-3,TRBV30
TGTGCCAGCACCCTCGGGGTAAAGCAGTACTTC,CASTLGVKQYF,-,-,TRBJ2-7,TRBV12-3/TRBV12-4
TGTGCCAGCAGATTCGGGACTAGCGGGGTTCGGTATTTT,CASRFGTSGVRYF,-,TRBD2,TRBJ2-3,TRBV2
TGTGCCAGCAGCCACTCAAGAGACGCGGCAAGGGGTTCACCCCTCCACTTT,CASSHSRDAARGSPLHF,few,-,TRBJ1-6,TRBV5-6
TGTGCCAGTGCGGGGGGGGATTGGGGCAAAAACATTCAGTACTTC,CASAGGDWGKNIQYF,-,TRBD2,TRBJ2-4,TRBV27
TGTGCCAGCAGCCCGATTCGACAGGGCTCCTACGAGCAGTACTTC,CASSPIRQGSYEQYF,-,TRBD1,TRBJ2-7,TRBV7-8
TGTGCCAGCAGGGCTAGCGGGGGGGCCGTGGAGTATTTT,CASRASGGAVEYF,-,TRBD2,TRBJ2-3,TRBV12-3/TRBV12-4
TGTGCCAGCAGCTTCCGACAGGGCACTGAAGCTTTCTTT,CASSFRQGTEAFF,-,TRBD1,TRBJ1-1,TRBV7-3
TGTGCCAGCAGCCCCGGCGGGGGGGACGAGCAGTACTTC,CASSPGGGDEQYF,once,TRBD2,TRBJ2-7,TRBV6-5
TGTGCCACCAGTGATGCTGACAGGGGGGAAACTGAAGCTTTCTTT,CATSDADRGETEAFF,once,TRBD1,TRBJ1-1,TRBV24-1
TGTGCCAGCAGCGCCGCGACAGGGGATCCTAATGAAAAACTGTTTTTT,CASSAATGDPNEKLFF,-,TRBD1,TRBJ1-4,TRBV9
TGTGCCAGCGGGTTGGAGGGGGCGCTTGGCTACACCTTC,CASGLEGALGYTF,-,TRBD1,TRBJ1-2,TRBV7-2
TGCGCCAGCAGCCCGCGCTGGCGGGACACTGAAGCTTTCTTT,CASSPRWRDTEAFF,-,-,TRBJ1-1,TRBV4-1
TGTGCCAGCAGCGCCGACCAGGGTGCTGGAAACACCATATATTTT,CASSADQGAGNTIYF,-,-,TRBJ1-3,TRBV9
TGTGCCAGCAGCTTCCCGGGGGAAGCTTTCTTT,CASSFPGEAFF,-,-,TRBJ1-1,TRBV7-9
TGCAGCGCAACGGAGATCTATGGCTACACCTTC,CSATEIYGYTF,-,-,TRBJ1-2,TRBV20-1
TGTGCCAGCTTACAGGGGTCTGGTAGCACTGAAGCTTTCTTT,CASLQGSGSTEAFF,-,TRBD1,TRBJ1-1,TRBV16
TGTGCCAGTACTCTAGGCGGAACCTACTATGGCTACACCTTC,CASTLGGTYYGYTF,-,-,TRBJ1-2,TRBV19
TGCGCCAGCAGCCGATTCTTAGGGGGCTCCTACGAGCAGTACTTC,CASSRFLGGSYEQYF,-,-,TRBJ2-7,TRBV4-3
TGTGCCAGCAGCCGGGGACTAGCGGGGGAGGAGACCCAGTACTTC,CASSRGLAGEETQYF,-,TRBD2,TRBJ2-5,TRBV5-6
TGTGCCAGCAGCTTCATACATTCCACAGATACGCAGTATTTT,CASSFIHSTDTQYF,-,-,TRBJ2-3,TRBV5-6
TGCAGCGTTGAAGATCGGGCGACAGGGGAAAACAAGTACGAGCAGTACTTC,CSVEDRATGENKYEQYF,-,TRBD1,TRBJ2-7,TRBV29-1
TGTGCCGTTCAGGGGGCAGATAATGAAAAACTGTTTTTT,CAVQGADNEKLFF,-,TRBD1,TRBJ1-4,TRBV6-6